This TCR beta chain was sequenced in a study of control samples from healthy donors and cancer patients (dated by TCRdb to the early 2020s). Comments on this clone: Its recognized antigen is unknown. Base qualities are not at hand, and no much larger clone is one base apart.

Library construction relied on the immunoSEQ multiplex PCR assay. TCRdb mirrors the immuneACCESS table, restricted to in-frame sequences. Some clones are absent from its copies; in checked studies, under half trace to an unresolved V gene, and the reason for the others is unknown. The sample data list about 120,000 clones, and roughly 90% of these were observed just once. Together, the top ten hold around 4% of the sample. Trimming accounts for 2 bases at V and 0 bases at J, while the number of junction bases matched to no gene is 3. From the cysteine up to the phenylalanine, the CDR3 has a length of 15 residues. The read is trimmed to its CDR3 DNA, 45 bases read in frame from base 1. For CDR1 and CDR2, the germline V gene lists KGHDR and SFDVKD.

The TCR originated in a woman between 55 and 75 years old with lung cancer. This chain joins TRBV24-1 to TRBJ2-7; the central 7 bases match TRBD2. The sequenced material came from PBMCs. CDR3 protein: CATSDWGGDSYEQYF. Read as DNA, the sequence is TGTGCCACCAGTGATTGGGGGGGGGACTCCTACGAGCAGTACTTC.